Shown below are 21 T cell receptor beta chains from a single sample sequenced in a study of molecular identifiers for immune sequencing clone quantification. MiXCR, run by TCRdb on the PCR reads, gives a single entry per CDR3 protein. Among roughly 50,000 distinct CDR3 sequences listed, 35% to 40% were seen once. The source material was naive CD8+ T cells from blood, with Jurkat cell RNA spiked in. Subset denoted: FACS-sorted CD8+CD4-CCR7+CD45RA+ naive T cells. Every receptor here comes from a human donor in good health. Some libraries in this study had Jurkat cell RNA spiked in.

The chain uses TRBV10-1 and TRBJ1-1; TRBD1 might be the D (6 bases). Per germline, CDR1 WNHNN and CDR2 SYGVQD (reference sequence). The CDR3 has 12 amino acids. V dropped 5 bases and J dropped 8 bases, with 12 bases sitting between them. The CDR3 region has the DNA TGCGCCAGCAGTTCGCGTCAGGGGGAAGCTTTCTTT. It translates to CASSSRQGEAFF.

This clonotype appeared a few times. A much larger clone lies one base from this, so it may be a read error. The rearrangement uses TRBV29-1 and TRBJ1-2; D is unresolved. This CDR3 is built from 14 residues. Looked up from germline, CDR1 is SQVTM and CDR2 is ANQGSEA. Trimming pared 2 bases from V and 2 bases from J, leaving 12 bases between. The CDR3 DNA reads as TGCAGCGTTGAATCGGAGGATGCCAACTATGGCTACACCTTC. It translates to CSVESEDANYGYTF.

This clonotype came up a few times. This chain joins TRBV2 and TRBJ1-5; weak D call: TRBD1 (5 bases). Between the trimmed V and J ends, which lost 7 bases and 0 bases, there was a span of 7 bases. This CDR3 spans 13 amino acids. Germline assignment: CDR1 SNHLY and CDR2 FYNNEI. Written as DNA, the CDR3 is TGTGCCAGCAAAGGGGTTAGCAATCAGCCCCAGCATTTT. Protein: CASKGVSNQPQHF.

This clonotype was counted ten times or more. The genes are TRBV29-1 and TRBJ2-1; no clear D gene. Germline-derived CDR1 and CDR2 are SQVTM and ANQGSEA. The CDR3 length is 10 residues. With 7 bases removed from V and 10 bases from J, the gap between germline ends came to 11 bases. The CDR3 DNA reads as TGCAGCGCGGGTGGAGCCGAGCAGTTCTTC. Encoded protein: CSAGGAEQFF.

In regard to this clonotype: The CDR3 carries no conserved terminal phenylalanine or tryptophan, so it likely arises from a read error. The CDR3 spells CASSLTGADTEAFY. The CDR3 bases are TGTGCCAGCAGCCTAACGGGGGCGGACACTGAAGCTTTCTAT. This rearrangement joins TRBV7-3 to TRBJ1-1; weak D call: TRBD1 (6 bases). CDR3 length equals 14 residues. CDR1 is SGHTA and CDR2 is FQGTGA in the germline V gene.

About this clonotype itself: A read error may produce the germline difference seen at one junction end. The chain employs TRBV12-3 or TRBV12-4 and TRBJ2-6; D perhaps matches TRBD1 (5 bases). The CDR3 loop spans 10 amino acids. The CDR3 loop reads CAVGANVPTF. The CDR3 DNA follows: TGTGCTGTTGGGGCCAACGTCCCGACTTTC.

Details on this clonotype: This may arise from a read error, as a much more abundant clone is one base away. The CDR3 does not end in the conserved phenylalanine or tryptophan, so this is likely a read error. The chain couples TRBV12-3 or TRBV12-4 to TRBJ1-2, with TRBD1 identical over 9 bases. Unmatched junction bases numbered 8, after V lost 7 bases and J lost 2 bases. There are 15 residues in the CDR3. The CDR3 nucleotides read TGTGCCAGCACCCCCGACAGGGGGACGAACTATGGCTACACCATC. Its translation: CASTPDRGTNYGYTI.

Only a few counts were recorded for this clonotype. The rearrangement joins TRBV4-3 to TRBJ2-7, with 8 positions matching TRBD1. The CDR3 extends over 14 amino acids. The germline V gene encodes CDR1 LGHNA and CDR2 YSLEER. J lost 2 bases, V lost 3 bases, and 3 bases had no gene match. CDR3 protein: CASSQATGAYEQYF. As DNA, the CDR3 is TGCGCCAGCAGCCAGGCGACAGGGGCCTACGAGCAGTACTTC.

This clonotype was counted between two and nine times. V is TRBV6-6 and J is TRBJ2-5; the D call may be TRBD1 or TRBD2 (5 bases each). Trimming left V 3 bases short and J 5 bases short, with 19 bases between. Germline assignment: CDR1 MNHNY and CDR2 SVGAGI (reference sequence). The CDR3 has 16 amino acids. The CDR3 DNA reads TGTGCCAGCAGTTATCTTCGCGCTGGGGGTGGCGAGACCCAGTACTTC. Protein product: CASSYLRAGGGETQYF.

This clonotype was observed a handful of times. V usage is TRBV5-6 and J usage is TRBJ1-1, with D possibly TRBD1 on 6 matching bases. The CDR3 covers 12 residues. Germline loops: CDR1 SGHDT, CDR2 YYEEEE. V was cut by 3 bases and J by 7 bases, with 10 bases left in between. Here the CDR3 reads CASSWGTFEAFF. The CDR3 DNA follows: TGTGCCAGCAGCTGGGGGACATTTGAAGCTTTCTTT.

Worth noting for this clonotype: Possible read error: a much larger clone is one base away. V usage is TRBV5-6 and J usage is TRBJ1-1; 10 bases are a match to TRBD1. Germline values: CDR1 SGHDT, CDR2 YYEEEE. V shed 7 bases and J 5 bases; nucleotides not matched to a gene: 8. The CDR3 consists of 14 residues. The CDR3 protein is CASGMGTGDTEAFF. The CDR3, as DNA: TGTGCCAGCGGCATGGGGACAGGGGATACTGAAGCTTTCTTT.

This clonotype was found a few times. The CDR3 region has the DNA TGTGCCAGCAGCTCGTTAGCGGGAGGATTCACCGGGGAGCTGTTTTTT. This sequence encodes CASSSLAGGFTGELFF. This chain connects TRBV11-2 to TRBJ2-2, with 10 positions matching TRBD2. Germline V lookup: CDR1 SGHAT, CDR2 FQNNGV. Germline trimming cut 4 bases from V and 4 bases from J; bases unmatched to any gene: 6. The CDR3 loop spans 16 amino acids.

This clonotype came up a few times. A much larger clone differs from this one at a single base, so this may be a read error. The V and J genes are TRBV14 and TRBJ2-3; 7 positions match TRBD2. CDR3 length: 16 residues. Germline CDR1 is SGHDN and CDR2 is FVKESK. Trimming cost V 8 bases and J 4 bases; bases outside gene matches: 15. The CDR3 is CASGRSASGNADTQYF. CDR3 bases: TGTGCCAGCGGCCGATCAGCCAGCGGGAACGCAGATACGCAGTATTTT.

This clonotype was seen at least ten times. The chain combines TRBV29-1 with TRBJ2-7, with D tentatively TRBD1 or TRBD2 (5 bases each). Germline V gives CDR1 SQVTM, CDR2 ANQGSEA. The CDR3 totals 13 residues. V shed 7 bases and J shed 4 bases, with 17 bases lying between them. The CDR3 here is CSARTRGLYEQYF. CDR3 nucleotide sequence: TGCAGCGCTCGGACACGGGGTTTGTACGAGCAGTACTTC.

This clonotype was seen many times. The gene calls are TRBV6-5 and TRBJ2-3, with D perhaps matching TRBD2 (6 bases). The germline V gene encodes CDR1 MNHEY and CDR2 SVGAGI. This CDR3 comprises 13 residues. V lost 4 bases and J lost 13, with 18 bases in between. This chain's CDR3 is CASSSGSLREEYF. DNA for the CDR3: TGTGCCAGCAGTTCCGGGTCCCTCAGGGAGGAGTATTTT.

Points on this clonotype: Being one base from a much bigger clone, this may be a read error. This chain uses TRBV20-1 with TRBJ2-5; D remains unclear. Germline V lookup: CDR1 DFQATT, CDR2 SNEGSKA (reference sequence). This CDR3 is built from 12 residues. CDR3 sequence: CSARDRRETRYF. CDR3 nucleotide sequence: TGCAGTGCTAGAGACCGTCGTGAGACCCGGTACTTC.

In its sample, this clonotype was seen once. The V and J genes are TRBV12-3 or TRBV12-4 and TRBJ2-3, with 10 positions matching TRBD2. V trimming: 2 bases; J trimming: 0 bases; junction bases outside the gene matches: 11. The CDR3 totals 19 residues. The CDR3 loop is CASSLRARSGRGSTDTQYF. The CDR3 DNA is TGTGCCAGCAGTTTAAGGGCTCGAAGCGGGAGGGGTAGCACAGATACGCAGTATTTT.

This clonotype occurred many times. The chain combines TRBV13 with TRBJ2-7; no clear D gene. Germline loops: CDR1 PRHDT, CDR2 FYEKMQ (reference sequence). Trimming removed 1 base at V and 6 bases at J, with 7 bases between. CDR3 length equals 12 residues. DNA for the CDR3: TGTGCCAGCAGCTTAGAAAGGTCCGAGCAGTACTTC. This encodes CASSLERSEQYF.

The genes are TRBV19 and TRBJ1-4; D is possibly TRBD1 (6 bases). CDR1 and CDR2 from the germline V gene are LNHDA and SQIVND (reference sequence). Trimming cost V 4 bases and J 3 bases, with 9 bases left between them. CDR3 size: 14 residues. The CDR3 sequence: CASSTTGPNEKLFF. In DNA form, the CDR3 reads TGTGCCAGTAGTACGACAGGACCTAATGAAAAACTGTTTTTT.

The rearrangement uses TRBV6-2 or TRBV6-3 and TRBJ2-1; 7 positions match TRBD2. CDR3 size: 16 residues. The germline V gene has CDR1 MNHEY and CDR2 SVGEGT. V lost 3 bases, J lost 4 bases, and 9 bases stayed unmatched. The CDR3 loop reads CASSYITGGTYNEQFF. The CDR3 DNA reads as TGTGCCAGCAGTTATATTACGGGAGGAACTTACAATGAGCAGTTCTTC.

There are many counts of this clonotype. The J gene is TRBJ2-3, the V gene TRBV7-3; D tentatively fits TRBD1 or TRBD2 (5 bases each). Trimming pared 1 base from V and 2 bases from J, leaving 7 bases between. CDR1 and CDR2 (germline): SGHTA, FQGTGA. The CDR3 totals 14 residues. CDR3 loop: CASSLRGATDTQYF. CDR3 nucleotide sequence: TGTGCCAGCAGCTTAAGAGGGGCCACAGATACGCAGTATTTT.